Each of the 11 T cell receptor beta chains below was sequenced from the same sample in a study of shared clonotypes between healthy human individuals. CD8 cells classed as naive were CD45RO-negative and positively selected for CCR7, excluding terminally differentiated effector memory CD45RA+ cells. Clones were read by immunoSEQ multiplex PCR, and TCRdb kept only the in-frame ones, dropping some. Among about 2 million clones, about 95% were seen once, and the ten largest hold 1.1%. The sample consisted of naive CD8+ T cells sorted from blood. These receptors came from a man aged 18-30 years in good health.

V gene TRBV5-1 combines with J gene TRBJ2-1; TRBD2 aligns across 7 bases. This CDR3 is built from 13 residues. J lost 6 bases, V lost 2 bases, and 2 bases had no gene match. Germline V gives CDR1 SGHRS, CDR2 YFSETQ. The DNA of the CDR3 is TGCGCCAGCAGCTTCTGGACTAGCAATGAGCAGTTCTTC. Protein product: CASSFWTSNEQFF. Complete variable domain (other parts from reference TRBV5-1 and TRBJ2-1): KAGVTQTPRYLIKTRGQQVTLSCSPISGHRSVSWYQQTPGQGLQFLFEYFSETQRNKGNFPGRFSGRQFSNSRSEMNVSTLELGDSALYLCASSFWTSNEQFFGPGTRLTVL.

J is TRBJ2-5 and V is TRBV6-5; D unresolved. This CDR3 contains 13 residues. Deletions cut 5 bases from V and 0 bases from J, with 7 bases between. The germline CDR1 and CDR2 sequences are MNHEY and SVGAGI. The CDR3: CASSPGYQETQYF. As DNA, the CDR3 is TGTGCCAGCAGTCCAGGCTACCAAGAGACCCAGTACTTC.

The chain links TRBV5-8 to TRBJ2-7; tentative D call: TRBD2 (5 bases). Germline assignment: CDR1 SGHTS and CDR2 YDEGEE. V was cut by 4 bases and J by 7 bases, with 12 bases left in between. The CDR3 covers 12 residues. CDR3 nucleotide sequence: TGTGCCAGCAGCCCACCAGGCGGGGAGCAGTACTTC. Its translation is CASSPPGGEQYF.

V gene TRBV19 combines with J gene TRBJ1-2; 9 nucleotides agree with TRBD1. Germline loops: CDR1 LNHDA, CDR2 SQIVND (reference sequence). The CDR3 covers 16 residues. V lost 5 bases and J lost 4; bases outside the gene matches: 11. CDR3 residues: CASSPNRGLVFYGYTF. DNA of the CDR3: TGTGCCAGTAGTCCTAACAGGGGGCTTGTTTTCTATGGCTACACCTTC.

A note on this clone: The junction shows a germline mismatch at one end, possibly a read error. The CDR3 region has the DNA TGCGCCAGCAGCGTGACAGGGGGCGTTTGTTCGAAACACCGGGGAGCTGTTTTT. This translates into CASSVTGGVCSKHRGAVF. The chain recombines TRBV10-1 with TRBJ2-2, with TRBD1 identical over 10 bases. Germline CDR1 WNHNN, CDR2 SYGVQD (reference sequence). The CDR3 is 18 amino acids.

The rearrangement uses TRBV5-8 and TRBJ1-2, with D maybe TRBD1 (5 bases). The CDR3 is made up of 15 amino acids. Germline lookup yields CDR1 SGHTS and CDR2 YDEGEE. Trimming pared 3 bases from V and 3 bases from J, leaving 15 bases between. The CDR3 coding sequence is TGTGCCAGCAGCTCCGGGACCGGCCTCTACTATGGCTACACCTTC. It translates to CASSSGTGLYYGYTF.

This chain uses TRBV4-2 with TRBJ2-7; 9 bases agree with TRBD2. CDR1 is LGHNA and CDR2 is YNFKEQ in the germline V gene. This CDR3 is built from 15 residues. Trimming took 3 bases from V and 1 from J; bases not matched to a gene: 4. The CDR3 DNA is TGTGCCAGCAGCCATATAGCGGGGGAATCCTACGAGCAGTACTTC. Its protein product is CASSHIAGESYEQYF.

This chain joins TRBV7-9 and TRBJ2-7; 8 nucleotides match TRBD2. This CDR3 has 11 amino acids. Germline-derived CDR1 and CDR2 are SEHNR and FQNEAQ (reference sequence). Trimming took 10 bases from V and 5 from J; bases not matched to a gene: 4. The CDR3 DNA follows: TGTGCCATCGGGAGGGCCCACGAGCAGTACTTC. It codes for CAIGRAHEQYF.

The rearrangement links TRBV30 to TRBJ1-1; D ambiguous. This CDR3 contains 13 residues. The V gene's germline CDR1 is GTSNPN and CDR2 SVGIG (reference sequence). Deletions cut 0 bases from V and 5 bases from J, with 10 bases between. The CDR3 here is CAWSVPSSTEAFF. In nucleotides, the CDR3 is TGTGCCTGGAGTGTACCGTCCAGTACTGAAGCTTTCTTT.

The chain couples TRBV10-1 to TRBJ1-1, with D unresolved. CDR1 WNHNN and CDR2 SYGVQD come from the germline V gene (reference sequence). V was cut by 3 bases and J by 1 base, with 9 bases left in between. CDR3 length equals 14 residues. As DNA, the CDR3 is TGCGCCAGCAGTGATGGTGGGGAGAACACTGAAGCTTTCTTT. Amino acids: CASSDGGENTEAFF.

The chain links TRBV5-6 to TRBJ1-3; the match to TRBD1 covers 9 bases. Germline lookup yields CDR1 SGHDT and CDR2 YYEEEE. Trimming removed 3 bases from V and 0 bases from J; junction bases left unmatched: 7. This CDR3 region has 17 residues. CDR3: CASSWETGGSSGNTIYF. The CDR3 nucleotides read TGTGCCAGCAGCTGGGAGACAGGGGGGAGCTCTGGAAACACCATATATTTT. Looking up the rest from reference TRBV5-6 and TRBJ1-3 gives the full variable domain: DAGVTQSPTHLIKTRGQQVTLRCSPKSGHDTVSWYQQALGQGPQFIFQYYEEEERQRGNFPDRFSGHQFPNYSSELNVNALLLGDSALYLCASSWETGGSSGNTIYFGEGSWLTVV.